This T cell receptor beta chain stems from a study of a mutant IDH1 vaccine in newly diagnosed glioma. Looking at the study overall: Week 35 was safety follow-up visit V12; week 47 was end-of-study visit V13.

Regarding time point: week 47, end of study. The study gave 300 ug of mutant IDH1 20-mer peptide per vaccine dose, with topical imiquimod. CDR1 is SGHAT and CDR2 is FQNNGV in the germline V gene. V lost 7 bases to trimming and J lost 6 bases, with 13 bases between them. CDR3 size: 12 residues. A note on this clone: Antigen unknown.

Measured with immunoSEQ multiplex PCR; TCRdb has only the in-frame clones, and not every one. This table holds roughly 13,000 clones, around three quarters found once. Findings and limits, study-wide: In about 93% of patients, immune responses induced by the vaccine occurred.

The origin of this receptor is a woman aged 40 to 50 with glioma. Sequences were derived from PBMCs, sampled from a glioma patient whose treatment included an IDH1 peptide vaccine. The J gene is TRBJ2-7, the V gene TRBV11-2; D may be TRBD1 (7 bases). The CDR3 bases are TGTGCCAGCACGACAGGGAGGTCCGAGCAGTACTTC. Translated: CASTTGRSEQYF.